This is a list of T cell receptor beta chains from one sample in a study of blood T cell repertoires in COVID-19. Libraries were prepared by immunoSEQ multiplex PCR; TCRdb keeps only in-frame clonotypes and omits some of them. This sample has roughly 160,000 clones, with under 90% found just once. Sequencing was done on a sample of PBMCs or T cells enriched from blood (not recorded which). These receptors were collected from a woman aged 60-75 years who had recovered from COVID-19. The CDR3 runs from the conserved cysteine through the conserved F or W.

v_call cdr3_aa
TRBV3-1/TRBV3-2 CASSQDLRAGNTIYF
TRBV27 CASSAAGGRRSTDTQYF
TRBV2 CASNGRDSGNTIYF
TRBV24-1 CATEDPGRTEAFF
TRBV9 CASSVGTGVNYGYTF
TRBV27 CASRRPTGVNSPLHF
TRBV29-1 CSVQSGGAYNEQFF
TRBV19 CASSRRDWPYEQYF
TRBV5-1 CASSLLQGSGANVLTF
TRBV6-5 CASSYRREGTEAFF
TRBV2 CASRSTGNTGELFF
TRBV3-1/TRBV3-2 CASSQGRRNQPQHF
TRBV30 CAWSVRGAGYQPQHF
TRBV7-9 CASIATSGGAVRSYEQFF
TRBV9 CASSGTIGQPLRYTF
TRBV7-2 CASSFSPLPRYF
TRBV24-1 CATSDLGRDTGELFF
TRBV18 CASSPLRTDEQYF
TRBV20-1 CSASFRVYPVGSLSTDTQYF
TRBV2 CASKITRGGADTQYF
TRBV11-2 CASSFRGQGYSGYTF
TRBV5-4 CASSPPTDYNEQFF
TRBV4-2 CASSQEAGTGRSEEQYF
TRBV24-1 CATSDPSGEQVGELFF
TRBV10-3 CAISESGGGTPLHF
TRBV19 CASIGGGVDTQYF
TRBV6-5 CASRAGPYEQYF
TRBV14 CASSQGLDNSPLHF
TRBV5-1 CASSLTSGGSQETQYF
TRBV7-9 CASSPGDNSPLHF
TRBV30 CAWRGGIATNEKLFF
TRBV7-9 CASSFSGVTGELFF
TRBV27 CASSQQVVLNNNEQFF
TRBV19 CASTGRGSNQPQHF
TRBV4-1 CASSPKGSGGSYNEQFF
TRBV9 CASSVVGVGEQYF
TRBV7-2 CASSPETSGGDIQYF
TRBV3-1/TRBV3-2 CASSYRGRDRGASNYGYTF